This T cell receptor beta chain was captured by sequencing in a study of CD8 T cells in ankylosing spondylitis. Notes on the study in general: Seemingly distinctive of ankylosing spondylitis blood was a TCR beta motif formed by eight highly homologous variants.

Comments on this clonotype: Its specificity is unknown.

Using its own MiXCR run on the 5' RACE reads, TCRdb lists one record per CDR3 protein. This table has 100,000 to 150,000 distinct CDR3 sequences, approximately 9.9% appearing once. CDR3 length: 11 amino acids. V was clipped by 10 bases and J by 6 bases, with 12 bases between them. The germline V gene encodes CDR1 MNHEY and CDR2 SMNVEV (reference sequence). The TCR originated in a male donor with ankylosing spondylitis or in good health (not recorded which). The sequencing input was blood, either unsorted or a sorted T cell fraction (not recorded which). The rearrangement links TRBV27 to TRBJ1-1; tentatively, D is TRBD1 (6 bases). The CDR3 nucleotides are TGTGCCACGAGGGGGGGTGCTGAAGCTTTCTTT. Translated: CATRGGAEAFF.